Included here is one T cell receptor beta chain sequence, with context. CDR3 length: 13 residues. The V and J ends lost 2 bases and 5 bases respectively, with 9 bases between them. Germline assignment: CDR1 MNHEY and CDR2 SVGAGI. These data are taken from a study of T cell responses to AZD1222 COVID-19 vaccine. The protocol was immunoSEQ multiplex PCR, while the TCRdb copy is restricted to in-frame clones and leaves out a portion. The table lists approximately 140,000 clones, roughly 90% of them singletons, with 2.5% to 3.5% in the top ten. Sample: peripheral blood, taken 28 days after the second AZD1222 dose. The clonotype originates from an adult who received the AZD1222 COVID-19 vaccine. The chain recombines TRBV6-5 with TRBJ2-5; D gene uncertain. The CDR3 DNA follows: TGTGCCAGCAGTTACGGACCAGAGGAGACCCAGTACTTC. Its translation is CASSYGPEETQYF.